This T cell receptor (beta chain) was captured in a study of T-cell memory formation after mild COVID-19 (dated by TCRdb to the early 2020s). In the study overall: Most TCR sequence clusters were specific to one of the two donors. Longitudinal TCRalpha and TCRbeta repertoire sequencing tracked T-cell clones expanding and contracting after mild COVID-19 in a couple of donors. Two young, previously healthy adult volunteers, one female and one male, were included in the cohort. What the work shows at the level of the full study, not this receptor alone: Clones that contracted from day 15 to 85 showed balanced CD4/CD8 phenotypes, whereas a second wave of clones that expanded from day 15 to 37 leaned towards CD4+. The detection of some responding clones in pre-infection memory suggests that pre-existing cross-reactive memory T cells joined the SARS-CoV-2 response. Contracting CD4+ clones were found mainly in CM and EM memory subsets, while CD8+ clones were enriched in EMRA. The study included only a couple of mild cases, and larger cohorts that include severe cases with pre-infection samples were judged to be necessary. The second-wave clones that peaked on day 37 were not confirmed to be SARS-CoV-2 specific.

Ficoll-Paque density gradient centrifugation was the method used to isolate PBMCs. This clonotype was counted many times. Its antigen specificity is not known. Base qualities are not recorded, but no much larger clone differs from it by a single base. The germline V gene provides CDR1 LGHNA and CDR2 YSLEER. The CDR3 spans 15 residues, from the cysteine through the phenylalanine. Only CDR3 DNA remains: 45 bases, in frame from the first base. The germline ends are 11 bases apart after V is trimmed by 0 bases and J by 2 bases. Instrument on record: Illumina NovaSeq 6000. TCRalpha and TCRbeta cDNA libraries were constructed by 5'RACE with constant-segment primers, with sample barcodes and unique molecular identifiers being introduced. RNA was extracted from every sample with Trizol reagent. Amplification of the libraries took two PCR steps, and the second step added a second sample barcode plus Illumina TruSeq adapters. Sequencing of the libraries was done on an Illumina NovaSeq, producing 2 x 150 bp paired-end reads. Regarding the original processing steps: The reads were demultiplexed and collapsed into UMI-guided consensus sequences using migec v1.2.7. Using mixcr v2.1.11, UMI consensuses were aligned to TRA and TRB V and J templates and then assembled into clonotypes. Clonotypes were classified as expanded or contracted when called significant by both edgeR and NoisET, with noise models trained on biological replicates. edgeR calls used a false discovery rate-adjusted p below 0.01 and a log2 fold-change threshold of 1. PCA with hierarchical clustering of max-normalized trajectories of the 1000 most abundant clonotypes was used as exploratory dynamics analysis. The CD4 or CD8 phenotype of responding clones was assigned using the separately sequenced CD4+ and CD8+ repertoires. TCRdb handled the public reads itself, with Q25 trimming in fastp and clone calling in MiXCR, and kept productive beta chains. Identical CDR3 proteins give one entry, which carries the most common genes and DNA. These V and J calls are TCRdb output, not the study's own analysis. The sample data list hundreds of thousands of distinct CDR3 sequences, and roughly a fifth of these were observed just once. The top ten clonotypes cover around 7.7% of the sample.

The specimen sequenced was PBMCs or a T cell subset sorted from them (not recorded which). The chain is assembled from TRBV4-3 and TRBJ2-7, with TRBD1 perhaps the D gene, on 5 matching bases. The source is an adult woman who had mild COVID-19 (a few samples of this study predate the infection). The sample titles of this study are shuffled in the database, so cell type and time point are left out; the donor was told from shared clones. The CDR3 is CASSQEYSGTYEQYF. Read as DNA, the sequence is TGCGCCAGCAGCCAAGAGTACTCAGGGACCTACGAGCAGTACTTC.